This TCR beta chain was found in a study of CD8 T cells in Susac syndrome. Study-wide results and limits: The study recognized that the number of individuals in its TCR sequencing and HLA analysis was relatively small.

The CDR3 has 15 amino acids. The germline gives CDR1 MDHEN, CDR2 SYDVKM. V was clipped by 7 bases and J by 4 bases, with 18 bases between them. A note on this clonotype: Its target is not known.

RNA was extracted with the RNeasy kit, and a quantity of about 0.45 to 1 ug was reverse transcribed using random hexamers. By means of immunoSEQ multiplex PCR, TCR beta CDR3 spanning 54 Vbeta and 13 Jbeta underwent amplification. TCRdb reanalysed the immunoSEQ multiplex PCR reads using MiXCR and keeps one entry per CDR3 protein. The sample lists about 400,000 distinct CDR3 sequences; around 85% were seen once. The sample comprised CD8+ T cells from PBMCs. The clonotype originates from a human donor with multiple sclerosis. The gene calls are TRBV28 and TRBJ2-3; D unresolved. DNA for the CDR3: TGTGCCAGCACCCGCCCAGATGGTTTTGCAGATACGCAGTATTTT. Translated, it gives CASTRPDGFADTQYF.